This passage covers 9 T cell receptor beta chains from one sample sequenced in a study of T cell responses to AZD1222 COVID-19 vaccine. Using immunoSEQ multiplex PCR, the repertoire was profiled, and TCRdb retains in-frame clones only, with some absent. The profile shows roughly 150,000 clones, approximately 88% of them singletons. The sample was peripheral blood, taken 28 days after the second AZD1222 dose. The receptors shown here come from an adult who received the AZD1222 COVID-19 vaccine.

Regarding this clone: This same CDR3 is encoded by further DNA sequences in the sample. J is TRBJ1-2 and V is TRBV2; 7 bases are a match to TRBD1. Trimming removed 6 bases from V and 4 bases from J; junction bases left unmatched: 8. The CDR3 totals 14 residues. Germline assignment: CDR1 SNHLY and CDR2 FYNNEI. For the CDR3, the DNA is TGTGCCAGCAGCGAGAGACAGGGCCCCTATGGCTACACCTTC. Translation: CASSERQGPYGYTF.

This chain links TRBV18 with TRBJ1-5; no clear D gene. Germline V gives CDR1 KGHSH, CDR2 LQKENI. CDR3 size: 13 residues. Trimming shortened V by 2 bases and J by 9 bases, and 11 bases separated the two germline ends. The CDR3 nucleotides are TGTGCCAGCTCACCAAGTTCTGGGCGGCCCCAGCATTTT. Its protein product is CASSPSSGRPQHF. Together with reference TRBV18 and TRBJ1-5, the CDR3 gives the full variable domain: NAGVMQNPRHLVRRRGQEARLRCSPMKGHSHVYWYRQLPEEGLKFMVYLQKENIIDESGMPKERFSAEFPKEGPSILRIQQVVRGDSAAYFCASSPSSGRPQHFGDGTRLSIL.

The chain couples TRBV27 to TRBJ2-3; TRBD2 matches at 7 bases. J gave up 3 bases and V 4 bases, and 7 bases lay outside the gene matches. In germline, CDR1 is MNHEY, CDR2 SMNVEV (reference sequence). This CDR3 region has 15 residues. The CDR3 reads CASSYVLAGTDTQYF. CDR3 sequence (DNA): TGTGCCAGCAGTTATGTTTTAGCGGGTACAGATACGCAGTATTTT.

The chain carries TRBV3-1 (or the pseudogene TRBV3-2) and TRBJ2-2, with 8 bases aligning to TRBD2. Germline CDR1 LGHDT, CDR2 YNNKEL (reference sequence). The V segment lost 3 bases and the J segment 5 bases; nucleotides outside the gene matches: 20. CDR3 length: 20 amino acids. The CDR3 is CASSHSRPGGGGPSTGELFF. CDR3 coding DNA: TGTGCCAGCAGCCATAGTAGGCCAGGAGGCGGGGGGCCTTCTACCGGGGAGCTGTTTTTT.

This clone was detected once. The chain has TRBV7-9 and TRBJ1-3; TRBD1 might be the D (5 bases). CDR3 size: 17 residues. CDR1 SEHNR and CDR2 FQNEAQ come from the germline V gene (reference sequence). The germline V and J ends were trimmed by 1 base and 6 bases, with 19 bases remaining between them. CDR3 loop: CASSLESPRQGKNTIYF. CDR3 DNA sequence: TGTGCCAGCAGCTTAGAGAGCCCGAGGCAGGGTAAAAACACCATATATTTT.

The J gene is TRBJ1-2, the V gene TRBV4-2, with a possible D match to TRBD1 (6 bases). The CDR3 has 13 residues. V shed 1 base and J shed 4 bases, with 7 bases lying between them. CDR1 and CDR2 from the germline V gene are LGHNA and YNFKEQ. CDR3 loop: CASSQGGGYGYTF. The CDR3 bases are TGTGCCAGCAGCCAAGGAGGGGGCTATGGCTACACCTTC.

This clone was observed a single time. The V call is TRBV11-2, the J call TRBJ2-1; either TRBD1 or TRBD2 may supply D (7 bases each). This CDR3 contains 14 residues. Germline V lookup: CDR1 SGHAT, CDR2 FQNNGV. Trimming took off 3 bases at V and 5 bases at J, with 11 bases between the two ends. CDR3 coding DNA: TGTGCCAGCAGCTTCAGGGGGGGCCACAATGAGCAGTTCTTC. Its protein is CASSFRGGHNEQFF.

This clone came up once. V is TRBV6-5 and J is TRBJ1-2; 11 bases fit TRBD1. The CDR3 spans 15 residues. Germline V gives CDR1 MNHEY, CDR2 SVGAGI. V lost 7 bases, J lost 7 bases, and 11 bases stayed unmatched. In DNA form, the CDR3 reads TGTGCCAGCACCGAGGACAGGGGGCTTTACGGTGGCTACACCTTC. Amino acids: CASTEDRGLYGGYTF.

This chain uses TRBV19 with TRBJ2-1; 9 bases match TRBD2. Germline loops: CDR1 LNHDA, CDR2 SQIVND (reference sequence). Trimming took 4 bases from V and 5 from J; bases not matched to a gene: 6. This CDR3 comprises 15 residues. The CDR3, as DNA: TGTGCCAGTAGTACCATAGCGGGGGCGCACAATGAGCAGTTCTTC. It is translated as CASSTIAGAHNEQFF.